Presented here are 30 T cell receptor beta chains from one specimen sequenced in a study of T cell repertoires in cytomegalovirus infection. MiXCR was run by TCRdb on the reads, yielding one entry per CDR3 protein. The repertoire holds 150,000 or so distinct CDR3 sequences, with roughly 17% as singletons. The sequenced material came from CD8+ T cells from PBMCs. These receptors were collected from a human donor in good health (CMV status not recorded). Some clones in this sample may be carry-over from other donors' samples.

This clonotype showed up many times. The chain joins TRBV7-2 to TRBJ2-7; the D gene is possibly TRBD1 (5 bases). Germline V gene data show CDR1 as SGHTA and CDR2 as FQGNSA. The CDR3 is 13 amino acids. Trimming took off 5 bases at V and 5 bases at J, with 13 bases between the two ends. The CDR3 DNA is TGTGCCAGCAGCGGGGCCCTCCGGGACGAGCAGTACTTC. As protein: CASSGALRDEQYF.

The sample holds a few counts of this clonotype. This rearrangement joins TRBV19 to TRBJ1-1, with D perhaps matching TRBD1 (5 bases). Trimming removed 3 bases from V and 7 bases from J, with 9 bases in between. Per germline, CDR1 LNHDA and CDR2 SQIVND (reference sequence). The CDR3 contains 12 residues. In DNA, the CDR3 is TGTGCCAGTAGTATCTGGGGCGATGAAGCTTTCTTT. This translates into CASSIWGDEAFF.

This clonotype was detected a few times. The chain has TRBV15 and TRBJ2-7; no clear D gene. Trimming cost V 5 bases and J 2 bases, with 10 bases left between them. Looked up from germline, CDR1 is LNHNV and CDR2 is YYDKDF (reference sequence). The CDR3 is 13 amino acids. CDR3 bases: TGTGCCACCAGCCCCTACACGGCCTACGAGCAGTACTTC. Its protein is CATSPYTAYEQYF. The full variable domain, with the rest looked up from reference TRBV15 and TRBJ2-7, is DAMVIQNPRYQVTQFGKPVTLSCSQTLNHNVMYWYQQKSSQAPKLLFHYYDKDFNNEADTPDNFQSRRPNTSFCFLDIRSPGLGDTAMYLCATSPYTAYEQYFGPGTRLTVT.

As concerns this clonotype: One end of the junction does not line up with germline, which may come from a read error. The rearrangement joins TRBV7-6 to TRBJ2-7; D perhaps matches TRBD1 (6 bases). The CDR3 loop spans 15 amino acids. Germline V CDR1 and CDR2: SGHVS, FNYEAQ. The CDR3 sequence: CVSTTGSGVFHEQYF. The CDR3 bases are TGTGTCAGCACCACGGGATCAGGGGTGTTCCACGAGCAGTACTTC.

This clonotype occurred a few times. The rearrangement joins TRBV7-6 to TRBJ2-5; unclear D gene. CDR3 length: 13 amino acids. Germline V gene data show CDR1 as SGHVS and CDR2 as FNYEAQ. Trimming pared 5 bases from V and 1 base from J, leaving 8 bases between. This CDR3 reads CASSLALQETQYF. The CDR3 DNA is TGTGCCAGCAGCCTGGCTCTCCAAGAGACCCAGTACTTC.

This sequence joins TRBV3-1 and TRBJ2-5; tentative D call: TRBD2 (6 bases). Trimming removed 4 bases from V and 1 base from J, with 13 bases in between. The CDR3 runs 15 residues. CDR1 is LGHDT, CDR2 YNNKEL, per germline (reference sequence). The CDR3 DNA reads as TGTGCCAGCAGCCGTCGTAGCGGAATCCAAGAGACCCAGTACTTC. As protein: CASSRRSGIQETQYF.

The rearrangement links TRBV7-9 to TRBJ2-1; D possibly corresponds to TRBD1 (6 bases). V shed 5 bases and J shed 6 bases, with 17 bases lying between them. The length of the CDR3 is 15 residues. The germline gives CDR1 SEHNR, CDR2 FQNEAQ (reference sequence). CDR3 in DNA: TGTGCCAGCAGCCCCGGAACAGGGCTACGCAATGAGCAGTTCTTC. Its translation: CASSPGTGLRNEQFF.

This clonotype showed up just a few times. The gene calls are TRBV7-8 and TRBJ2-7, with 10 bases aligning to TRBD1. With V trimmed by 4 bases and J by 3 bases, 3 bases remained unmatched. Per germline, CDR1 SGHVS and CDR2 FQNEAQ. CDR3 length: 14 amino acids. This CDR3 is CASSYWTGGYEQYF. CDR3 nucleotide sequence: TGTGCCAGCAGCTACTGGACAGGGGGCTACGAGCAGTACTTC. The full variable domain, rest sourced from reference TRBV7-8 and TRBJ2-7, is GAGVSQSPRYKVAKRGQDVALRCDPISGHVSLFWYQQALGQGPEFLTYFQNEAQLDKSGLPSDRFFAERPEGSVSTLKIQRTQQEDSAVYLCASSYWTGGYEQYFGPGTRLTVT.

The chain couples TRBV12-3 or TRBV12-4 to TRBJ2-7, with unresolved D. The CDR3 extends over 14 amino acids. Trimming removed 0 bases at V and 3 bases at J, with 9 bases between. CDR3 DNA: TGTGCCAGCAGTTTAGCTCTAGTTTTCTACGAGCAGTACTTC. Translated: CASSLALVFYEQYF.

V and J are TRBV27 and TRBJ2-2, with D unclear. The CDR3 is 13 amino acids. The germline V gene has CDR1 MNHEY and CDR2 SMNVEV (reference sequence). V dropped 8 bases and J dropped 6 bases, with 13 bases sitting between them. CDR3 in DNA: TGTGCCAGCTCTTTGGGCGGCCCCGGGGAGCTGTTTTTT. Encoded protein: CASSLGGPGELFF.

The V call is TRBV7-9, the J call TRBJ2-3; TRBD1 aligns across 7 bases. The CDR3 has 16 amino acids. J lost 4 bases, V lost 5 bases, and 12 bases had no gene match. Germline loops: CDR1 SEHNR, CDR2 FQNEAQ (reference sequence). Here the CDR3 reads CASSTYRGPDPDTQYF. The CDR3 DNA is TGTGCCAGCAGCACCTACAGGGGCCCGGATCCAGATACGCAGTATTTT. Using reference TRBV7-9 and TRBJ2-3 for the parts outside the CDR3, the full variable domain is DTGVSQNPRHKITKRGQNVTFRCDPISEHNRLYWYRQTLGQGPEFLTYFQNEAQLEKSRLLSDRFSAERPKGSFSTLEIQRTEQGDSAMYLCASSTYRGPDPDTQYFGPGTRLTVL.

This chain connects TRBV25-1 to TRBJ2-7; the D gene is possibly TRBD2 (5 bases). V was cut by 8 bases and J by 2 bases, with 13 bases left in between. The CDR3 covers 13 residues. Germline V CDR1 and CDR2: MGHDK, SYGVNS. The CDR3 is CASSVGLTYEQYF. CDR3 DNA sequence: TGTGCCAGCTCAGTAGGACTCACCTACGAGCAGTACTTC.

This clonotype was seen only a few times. This CDR3 is CSARDAYYRSAMGTEAFF. Written as DNA, the CDR3 is TGCAGTGCTAGAGATGCCTACTACAGGTCCGCAATGGGCACTGAAGCTTTCTTT. The chain combines TRBV20-1 with TRBJ1-1; possible D gene TRBD1, 5 bases. V dropped 0 bases and J dropped 4 bases, with 24 bases sitting between them. Germline loops: CDR1 DFQATT, CDR2 SNEGSKA (reference sequence). The CDR3 is 18 amino acids.

A few counts support this clonotype. This chain uses TRBV28 with TRBJ2-7, with 10 bases aligning to TRBD1. The CDR3 totals 15 residues. From germline, CDR1 is MDHEN and CDR2 SYDVKM. V lost 6 bases, J lost 3 bases, and 8 bases stayed unmatched. CDR3 DNA: TGTGCCAGCAGGGGGGGACAGGGGACGGGCTACGAGCAGTACTTC. This gives the protein CASRGGQGTGYEQYF. Using reference TRBV28 and TRBJ2-7 for the parts outside the CDR3, the full variable domain is DVKVTQSSRYLVKRTGEKVFLECVQDMDHENMFWYRQDPGLGLRLIYFSYDVKMKEKGDIPEGYSVSREKKERFSLILESASTNQTSMYLCASRGGQGTGYEQYFGPGTRLTVT.

The V and J genes are TRBV7-2 and TRBJ2-5; D may be TRBD1 (6 bases). CDR1 is SGHTA, CDR2 FQGNSA, per germline. The CDR3 runs 13 residues. Trimming removed 5 bases at V and 3 bases at J, with 10 bases between. CDR3 residues: CASSPDSEETQYF. The CDR3 coding sequence is TGTGCCAGCAGCCCGGACAGCGAAGAGACCCAGTACTTC. Supplemented by reference TRBV7-2 and TRBJ2-5, the full variable domain reads GAGVSQSPSNKVTEKGKDVELRCDPISGHTALYWYRQSLGQGLEFLIYFQGNSAPDKSGLPSDRFSAERTGGSVSTLTIQRTQQEDSAVYLCASSPDSEETQYFGPGTRLLVL.

There are a few counts of this clonotype. The CDR3 DNA follows: TGTGCCAGCAGCTTAGCCATACAGGGGAACGGGGAGACCCAGTACTTC. It encodes CASSLAIQGNGETQYF. The chain employs TRBV7-8 and TRBJ2-5; 7 bases match TRBD1. Germline V gene data show CDR1 as SGHVS and CDR2 as FQNEAQ. Trimming at V came to 0 bases and at J to 5 bases, leaving 9 bases not matched to a gene. The CDR3 runs to 16 residues. Looking up the rest from reference TRBV7-8 and TRBJ2-5 gives the full variable domain: GAGVSQSPRYKVAKRGQDVALRCDPISGHVSLFWYQQALGQGPEFLTYFQNEAQLDKSGLPSDRFFAERPEGSVSTLKIQRTQQEDSAVYLCASSLAIQGNGETQYFGPGTRLLVL.

The chain is built from TRBV10-3 and TRBJ1-5; no definite D call. CDR1 and CDR2 (germline): ENHRY, SYGVKD. The CDR3 loop spans 16 amino acids. Trimming removed 0 bases at V and 0 bases at J, with 9 bases between. The DNA of the CDR3 is TGTGCCATCAGTGAGTCGAAGGAATATAGCAATCAGCCCCAGCATTTT. Its translation: CAISESKEYSNQPQHF.

This clonotype was detected only a few times. The rearrangement links TRBV7-2 to TRBJ1-5, with no clear D. This CDR3 comprises 14 residues. V was pared by 1 base and J by 3 bases, with 7 bases between. Germline loops: CDR1 SGHTA, CDR2 FQGNSA. The CDR3 sequence is CASSLVGFNQPQHF. The CDR3 nucleotides read TGTGCCAGCAGCTTAGTTGGGTTCAATCAGCCCCAGCATTTT.

The J gene is TRBJ1-1, the V gene TRBV6-1, with a possible D match to TRBD1 (5 bases). V was shortened by 1 base and J by 0 bases, with 9 bases between the two germline ends. Germline loops: CDR1 MNHNS, CDR2 SASEGT. The CDR3 covers 15 residues. In nucleotides, the CDR3 is TGTGCCAGCAGTGAAGATGACAGCCTGAACACTGAAGCTTTCTTT. This translates into CASSEDDSLNTEAFF.

The chain recombines TRBV7-8 with TRBJ2-1; 13 nucleotides agree with TRBD2. Trimming took 7 bases from V and 1 from J; bases not matched to a gene: 10. The germline V gene encodes CDR1 SGHVS and CDR2 FQNEAQ. This CDR3 spans 18 amino acids. The CDR3 DNA reads as TGTGCCAGCATTGGGACTAGCGGGAAGATCGCGTCCTACAATGAGCAGTTCTTC. Its protein product is CASIGTSGKIASYNEQFF.

The table lists this clonotype with a few counts. This chain connects TRBV4-1 to TRBJ2-3; 10 bases match TRBD2. V lost 1 base, J lost 0 bases, and 7 bases stayed unmatched. This CDR3 is 18 amino acids long. Germline lookup yields CDR1 MGHRA and CDR2 YSYEKL. The CDR3 here is CASSQARTSGTSTDTQYF. CDR3 DNA sequence: TGCGCCAGCAGCCAAGCTCGGACTAGCGGAACTAGCACAGATACGCAGTATTTT.

CDR3 DNA sequence: TGTGCCAGCATTTCAGGGTGGGAGCGAAACACCATATATTTT. This translates into CASISGWERNTIYF. The chain employs TRBV28 and TRBJ1-3, with D possibly matching TRBD1 (5 bases). V was pared by 7 bases and J by 5 bases, with 15 bases between. The germline gives CDR1 MDHEN, CDR2 SYDVKM. This CDR3 is built from 14 residues.

The rearrangement links TRBV28 to TRBJ2-7; 11 bases are a match to TRBD1. Germline V gene sequence: CDR1 MDHEN, CDR2 SYDVKM. V lost 3 bases and J lost 2; bases outside the gene matches: 3. The CDR3 extends over 15 amino acids. The CDR3, as DNA: TGTGCCAGCAGTTTCCTGGGACAGGGGGCCTACGAGCAGTACTTC. Residues: CASSFLGQGAYEQYF.

This clonotype was seen more than once but under ten times. This rearrangement joins TRBV7-3 to TRBJ2-1, with 7 bases fitting TRBD1. Germline-derived CDR1 and CDR2 are SGHTA and FQGTGA. The V segment lost 5 bases and the J segment 5 bases; nucleotides outside the gene matches: 3. The CDR3 totals 13 residues. CDR3 amino acids: CASSPTGNNEQFF. CDR3 DNA sequence: TGTGCCAGCAGCCCGACAGGGAACAATGAGCAGTTCTTC.

This clonotype was seen ten or more times. The chain recombines TRBV28 with TRBJ2-7, with TRBD2 identical over 11 bases. Unmatched junction bases numbered 8, after V lost 4 bases and J lost 3 bases. The germline CDR1 and CDR2 sequences are MDHEN and SYDVKM. This CDR3 contains 16 residues. Here the CDR3 reads CASSSLAGGPIYEQYF. The CDR3 region has the DNA TGTGCCAGCAGTTCCCTAGCGGGAGGCCCCATCTACGAGCAGTACTTC.

This clonotype has a handful of counts. The rearrangement uses TRBV11-2 and TRBJ2-2; 14 positions agree with TRBD2. CDR1 SGHAT and CDR2 FQNNGV come from the germline V gene. The CDR3 runs 18 residues. V shed 1 base and J 6 bases; nucleotides not matched to a gene: 7. The CDR3 loop is CASSLAPGLAGASGELFF. Here the CDR3 DNA reads TGTGCCAGCAGCTTAGCCCCGGGACTAGCGGGAGCGTCCGGGGAGCTGTTTTTT.

The rearrangement joins TRBV29-1 to TRBJ2-1; no clear D gene. V lost 0 bases to trimming and J lost 5 bases, with 5 bases between them. The CDR3 covers 12 residues. Germline V lookup: CDR1 SQVTM, CDR2 ANQGSEA. The CDR3 protein is CSVEEVDNEQFF. The CDR3 region has the DNA TGCAGCGTTGAAGAGGTCGACAATGAGCAGTTCTTC.

This clonotype was seen a few times. This chain links TRBV5-1 with TRBJ2-7, with D uncertain. The CDR3 totals 13 residues. The V end lost 4 bases, the J end lost 0 bases, and 8 bases lay between the germline ends. Per germline, CDR1 SGHRS and CDR2 YFSETQ. This CDR3 reads CASSTERSYEQYF. The CDR3 DNA follows: TGCGCCAGCAGCACGGAACGCTCCTACGAGCAGTACTTC.

The sample holds a few counts of this clonotype. The chain couples TRBV7-2 to TRBJ2-2, with TRBD1 matching 9 bases. V trimming: 3 bases; J trimming: 4 bases; junction bases outside the gene matches: 3. CDR3 length: 15 residues. Germline V CDR1 and CDR2: SGHTA, FQGNSA. DNA of the CDR3: TGTGCCAGCAGCTTGGGACAGGGCGGCACCGGGGAGCTGTTTTTT. Its protein product is CASSLGQGGTGELFF.

This clonotype has a count of ten or more. The V and J genes are TRBV7-2 and TRBJ2-1; 10 bases fit TRBD2. The germline V gene encodes CDR1 SGHTA and CDR2 FQGNSA. V lost 4 bases and J lost 3; bases outside the gene matches: 6. The CDR3 has 16 amino acids. As DNA, the CDR3 is TGTGCCAGCAGCTATAGCCGGACTAGCGGCTACAATGAGCAGTTCTTC. It specifies CASSYSRTSGYNEQFF.